Sequencing of this T cell receptor (beta chain) was carried out in a study of PD-L1 blockade in urothelial cancer. Study details: About 90% of the roughly 30 patients comprised males who had bladder-origin urothelial cancer. Each blood sample yielded a median of around 150,000 T cells.

Profiled with immunoSEQ multiplex PCR; TCRdb holds only in-frame clones, not every one. The sample has 20,000 to 25,000 clones; roughly 87% are singletons. Germline trimming cut 1 base from V and 8 bases from J; bases unmatched to any gene: 5. CDR3 length: 14 residues. Germline CDR1 SGHTA, CDR2 FQGNSA. The rearrangement links TRBV7-2 to TRBJ2-1, with 7 bases identical to TRBD1. The starting material was PBMCs, obtained around atezolizumab (anti-PD-L1) treatment. The clonotype comes from a middle-aged man with urothelial cancer. The chain's CDR3 is CASSLDRGRDEQFF. CDR3 in DNA: TGTGCCAGCAGCTTAGATAGGGGGCGCGATGAGCAGTTCTTC.